The T cell receptor beta chain described here comes from a study of OX40 agonist ivuxolimab in advanced cancers. Study background: The dose-escalation cohort had hepatocellular carcinoma, melanoma, renal cell or head and neck cancer. Findings of the study overall: On average, CD8+ T cells showed a greater number of expanded clones than CD4+.

TCRdb's copy holds only in-frame clones and misses some; the assay was immunoSEQ multiplex PCR. The data hold some 26,000 clones, with around 85% observed a single time. Deletions cut 0 bases from V and 4 bases from J, with 18 bases between. CDR3 length: 18 amino acids. Germline CDR1 is LGHNA and CDR2 is YSLEER. This clone occurred once. Antigen unknown. Sequenced here: CD4+ or CD8+ T cells sorted from blood, sampled in a trial of the OX40 agonist ivuxolimab. V gene TRBV4-3 combines with J gene TRBJ2-2; possibly TRBD1 or TRBD2 for D (6 bases each). This receptor was taken from an adult with an advanced solid tumor such as melanoma, head and neck, liver or kidney cancer. In nucleotides, the CDR3 is TGCGCCAGCAGCCAAGATTTGGGGGACGGGGGCGGCACCGGGGAGCTGTTTTTT. Protein product: CASSQDLGDGGGTGELFF.